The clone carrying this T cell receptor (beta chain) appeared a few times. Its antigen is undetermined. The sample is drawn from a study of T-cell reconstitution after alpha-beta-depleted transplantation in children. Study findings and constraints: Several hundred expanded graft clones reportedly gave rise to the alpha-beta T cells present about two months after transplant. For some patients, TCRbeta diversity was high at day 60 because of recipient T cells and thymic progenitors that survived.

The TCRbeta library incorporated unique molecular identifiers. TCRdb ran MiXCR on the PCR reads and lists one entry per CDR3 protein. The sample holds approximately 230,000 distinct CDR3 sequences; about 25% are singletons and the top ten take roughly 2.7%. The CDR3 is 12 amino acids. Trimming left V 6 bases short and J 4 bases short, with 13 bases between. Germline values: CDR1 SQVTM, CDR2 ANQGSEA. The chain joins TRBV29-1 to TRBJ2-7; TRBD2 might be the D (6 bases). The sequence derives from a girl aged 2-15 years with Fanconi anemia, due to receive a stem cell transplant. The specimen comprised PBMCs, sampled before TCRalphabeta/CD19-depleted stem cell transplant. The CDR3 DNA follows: TGCAGCGTAGGGACTTATGTGTACGAGCAGTACTTC. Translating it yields CSVGTYVYEQYF.